This T cell receptor beta chain was identified in a study of blood T cell repertoires in COVID-19. About the research overall: The cDNA or gDNA used as material had been derived from T cells, B-cell-depleted T cells, or PBMCs.

Generated by immunoSEQ multiplex PCR, the TCRdb table keeps only in-frame clones and is missing some. The data hold tens of thousands of clones, with around 77% observed a single time. Seattle patients were enrolled while actively infected and followed longitudinally. Germline V lookup: CDR1 KGHSH, CDR2 LQKENI. V was pared by 6 bases and J by 0 bases, with 9 bases between. The CDR3 consists of 14 residues. This clone was found once. Source material: peripheral blood. The chain employs TRBV18 and TRBJ1-5, with D uncertain. This receptor was taken from a man between 65 and 80 years old with COVID-19, enrolled during active disease. CDR3 in DNA: TGTGCCAGCTCGGCAGCGGATAGCAATCAGCCCCAGCATTTT. Residues: CASSAADSNQPQHF.